One TCR beta chain is described in this entry. The protocol was immunoSEQ multiplex PCR, while the TCRdb copy is restricted to in-frame clones and leaves out a portion. The sample carries around 88,000 clones, roughly 90% recorded once. This entry belongs to a study of blood T cell repertoires in COVID-19. The trim removed 1 base at V and 4 bases at J, leaving 8 bases unmatched. CDR1 and CDR2 from the germline V gene are SEHNR and FQNEAQ (reference sequence). The CDR3 is 16 amino acids. The sequence was collected from an elderly woman with acute or convalescent COVID-19. Sample: peripheral blood. The genes are TRBV7-9 and TRBJ1-1; 8 bases are shared with TRBD1. The CDR3 DNA follows: TGTGCCAGCAGCTTAGGGGGACAGGCGTCGGTCACTGAAGCTTTCTTT. It specifies CASSLGGQASVTEAFF.